The rows below give T cell receptor beta chains drawn from one sample of a study of T cell repertoires in ileal Crohn's disease. This table comes from immunoSEQ multiplex PCR, and its TCRdb copy is limited to in-frame clones, with some not included. Of about 8,400 clones in the sample, approximately 96% are singletons; the top ten hold roughly 0.2%. Source material: ileal tissue. Source of these receptors: an adult with Crohn's disease. The CDR3 runs from the conserved cysteine through the conserved F or W. D genes are given only for firm matches. Only part of the rows carry a size: once, few, many, or a class if the clone is expanded.

v_gene	d_gene	j_gene	abundance	CDR3nt	CDR3aa
TRBV10-1	NA	TRBJ2-1	NA	TGCGCCAGCAGTGACGGGGATGAGCAGTTCTTC	CASSDGDEQFF
TRBV29-1	TRBD1	TRBJ1-3	NA	TGCAGCGTTGTGACAGGGATGGATGGAAACACCATATATTTT	CSVVTGMDGNTIYF
TRBV11-2	NA	TRBJ1-1	NA	TGTGCCAGCAGCCCCCAATCAGGGACTGAAGCTTTCTTT	CASSPQSGTEAFF
TRBV5-1	NA	TRBJ1-1	NA	TGCGCCAGCAGCTTGGCCCCGGCCGGGACAAGTTCGGCTTTCTTT	CASSLAPAGTSSAFF
TRBV6-5	NA	TRBJ1-1	NA	TGTGCCTCCAGGGAGGGGGGAAGGGTGAACACTGAAGCTTTCTTT	CASREGGRVNTEAFF
TRBV7-9	TRBD2	TRBJ2-3	NA	TGTGCCAGCAGCATTCCCAGCGGACTAGCGGGGGGAGCCACAGATACGCAGTATTTT	CASSIPSGLAGGATDTQYF
TRBV7-2	NA	TRBJ2-5	NA	TGTGCCAGCAGCTCCCTAGCGACCATCCAAGAGACCCAGTACTTC	CASSSLATIQETQYF
TRBV5-4	TRBD2	TRBJ2-3	NA	TGTGCCAGCAGCTCCCGGAAACTAGCGGGGGGGCTACTAACAGATACGCAGTATTTT	CASSSRKLAGGLLTDTQYF
TRBV7-7	NA	TRBJ2-2	NA	TGTGCCAGCAGCTTACTAGGCAACACCGGGGAGCTGTTTTTT	CASSLLGNTGELFF
TRBV6-1	NA	TRBJ1-5	NA	TGTGCCAGCAGTGAATGGGGGGGGCGAGGCAATCAGCCCCAGCATTTT	CASSEWGGRGNQPQHF
TRBV5-1	NA	TRBJ1-1	NA	TGCGCCAGCAGCTTGGTAGGGGAGGAGACTGAAGCTTTCTTT	CASSLVGEETEAFF
TRBV6-6	NA	TRBJ1-2	NA	TGTGCCAGCAGTGAGGGAGTTTCCCGAAGCTACACCTTC	CASSEGVSRSYTF
TRBV11-3	NA	TRBJ2-7	NA	TGTGCCAGCAGCTTGCAGGGTGGGTCCTACGAGCAGTACTTC	CASSLQGGSYEQYF
TRBV4-3	TRBD2	TRBJ2-3	NA	TGCGCCAGCAGCTCGGCCCCGGGACTAGCTTCAGATACGCAGTATTTT	CASSSAPGLASDTQYF
TRBV9	NA	TRBJ2-3	NA	TGTGCCAGCGGGGGGAATACGCAGTATTTT	CASGGNTQYF
TRBV7-7	NA	TRBJ2-5	NA	TGTGCCAGCAGCCCCCTAACAGGGCAGCAAGAGACCCAGTACTTC	CASSPLTGQQETQYF
TRBV10-3	TRBD1	TRBJ1-2	NA	TGTGCCATCAGTGGACTGACAGGGGGGTTCGACGGCTACACCTTC	CAISGLTGGFDGYTF
TRBV5-4	TRBD2	TRBJ2-2	once	TGTGCCAGCAGCGCTGAGGGCGGGGGGGAGGTCACCGGGGAGCTGTTTTTT	CASSAEGGGEVTGELFF
TRBV10-2	NA	TRBJ1-1	NA	TGCGCCAGCAGTGAACGAGGGAACACTGAAGCTTTCTTT	CASSERGNTEAFF
TRBV6-1	NA	TRBJ1-5	NA	TGTGCCAGCAGCGACCGACAGACCCAGCCCCAGCATTTT	CASSDRQTQPQHF
TRBV28	NA	TRBJ2-6	NA	TGTGCCAGCACCCCGGACAGCCGAGCGGCTGGGGCCAACGTCCTGACTTTC	CASTPDSRAAGANVLTF
TRBV5-1	TRBD2	TRBJ2-5	few	TGCGCCAGCAGCCCTAACGGTCTGGGCGGGGGGGAAACCCAGTACTTC	CASSPNGLGGGETQYF
TRBV18	TRBD1	TRBJ1-2	NA	TGTGCCAGCTCACCCTCGACAGGGCTTTATGGCTACACCTTC	CASSPSTGLYGYTF
TRBV6-5	NA	TRBJ1-2	NA	TGTGCCAGCAGTGGGGGGAGGGGGATCGACTATGGCTACACCTTC	CASSGGRGIDYGYTF
TRBV18	NA	TRBJ2-5	NA	TGTGCCAGCTCACCCTCCAGGGAAGAGACCCAGTACTTC	CASSPSREETQYF
TRBV28	TRBD1	TRBJ1-1	NA	TGTGCCAGCACCTCCGGGACAGGGACTATGAGGACTGAAGCTTTCTTT	CASTSGTGTMRTEAFF
TRBV6-1	NA	TRBJ2-2	NA	TGTGCCAGCAGTGAGGGGGGTTTTAAGATTAACACCGGGGAGCTGTTTTTT	CASSEGGFKINTGELFF